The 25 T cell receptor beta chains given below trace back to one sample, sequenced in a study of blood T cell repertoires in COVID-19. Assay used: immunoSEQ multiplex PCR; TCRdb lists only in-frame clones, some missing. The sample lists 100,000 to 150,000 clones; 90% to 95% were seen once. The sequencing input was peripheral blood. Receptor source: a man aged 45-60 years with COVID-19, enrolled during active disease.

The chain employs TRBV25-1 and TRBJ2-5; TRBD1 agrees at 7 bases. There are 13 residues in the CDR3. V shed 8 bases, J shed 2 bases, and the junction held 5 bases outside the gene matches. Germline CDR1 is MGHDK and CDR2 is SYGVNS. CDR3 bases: TGTGCCAGCCAGGGACAGAATCAAGAGACCCAGTACTTC. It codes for CASQGQNQETQYF. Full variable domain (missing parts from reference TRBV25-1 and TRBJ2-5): EADIYQTPRYLVIGTGKKITLECSQTMGHDKMYWYQQDPGMELHLIHYSYGVNSTEKGDLSSESTVSRIRTEHFPLTLESARPSHTSQYLCASQGQNQETQYFGPGTRLLVL.

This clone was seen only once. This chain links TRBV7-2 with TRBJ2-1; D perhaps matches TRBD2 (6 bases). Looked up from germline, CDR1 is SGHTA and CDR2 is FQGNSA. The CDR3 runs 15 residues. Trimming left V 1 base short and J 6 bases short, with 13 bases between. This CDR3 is CASSLGGAGSNEQFF. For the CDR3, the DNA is TGTGCCAGCAGCTTAGGTGGAGCGGGTAGCAATGAGCAGTTCTTC.

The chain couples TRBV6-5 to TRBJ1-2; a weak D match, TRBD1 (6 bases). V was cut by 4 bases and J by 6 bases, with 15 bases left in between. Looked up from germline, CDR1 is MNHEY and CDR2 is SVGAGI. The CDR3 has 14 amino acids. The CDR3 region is CASSSAGALNGYTF. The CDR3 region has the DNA TGTGCCAGCAGTTCAGCGGGGGCGCTTAATGGCTACACCTTC.

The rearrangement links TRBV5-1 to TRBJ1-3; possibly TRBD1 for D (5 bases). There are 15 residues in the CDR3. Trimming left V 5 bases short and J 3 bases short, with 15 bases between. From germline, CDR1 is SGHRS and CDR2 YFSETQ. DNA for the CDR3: TGCGCCAGCAGTTCCGGCAGGGAAAGTGGAAACACCATATATTTT. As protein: CASSSGRESGNTIYF.

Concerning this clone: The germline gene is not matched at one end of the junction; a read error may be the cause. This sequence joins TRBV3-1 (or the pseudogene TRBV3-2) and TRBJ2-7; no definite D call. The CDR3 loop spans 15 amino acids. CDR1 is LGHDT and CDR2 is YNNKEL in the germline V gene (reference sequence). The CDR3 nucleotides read TGTGCCAGCAGTCAAGAAGGAACAGCCTCCTACGAGCAGTACTTC. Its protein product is CASSQEGTASYEQYF.

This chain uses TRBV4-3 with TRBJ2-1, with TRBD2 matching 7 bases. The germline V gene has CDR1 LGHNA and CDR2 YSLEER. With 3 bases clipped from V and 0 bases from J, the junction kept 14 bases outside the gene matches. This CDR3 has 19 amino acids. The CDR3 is CASSHRLRGSGFSYNEQFF. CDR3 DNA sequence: TGCGCCAGCAGCCACCGCCTAAGGGGTAGCGGGTTCTCCTACAATGAGCAGTTCTTC.

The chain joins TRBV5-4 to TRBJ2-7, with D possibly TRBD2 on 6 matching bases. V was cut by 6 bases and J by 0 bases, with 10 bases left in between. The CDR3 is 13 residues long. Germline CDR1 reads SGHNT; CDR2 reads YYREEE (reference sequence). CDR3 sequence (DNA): TGTGCCAGCACGCGGGGTCCCTCCTACGAGCAGTACTTC. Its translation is CASTRGPSYEQYF.

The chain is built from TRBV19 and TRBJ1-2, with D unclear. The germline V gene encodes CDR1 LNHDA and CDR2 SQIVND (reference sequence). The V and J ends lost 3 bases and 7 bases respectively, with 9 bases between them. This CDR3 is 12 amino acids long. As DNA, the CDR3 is TGTGCCAGTAGTATTGCGGGCTCTGGCTACACCTTC. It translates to CASSIAGSGYTF.

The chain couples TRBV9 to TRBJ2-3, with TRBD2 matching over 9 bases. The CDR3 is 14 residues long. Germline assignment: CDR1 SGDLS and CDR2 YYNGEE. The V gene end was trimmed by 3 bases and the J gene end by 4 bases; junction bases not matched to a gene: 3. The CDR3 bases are TGTGCCAGCAGCGCGAGACTAGCGGCAGATACGCAGTATTTT. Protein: CASSARLAADTQYF.

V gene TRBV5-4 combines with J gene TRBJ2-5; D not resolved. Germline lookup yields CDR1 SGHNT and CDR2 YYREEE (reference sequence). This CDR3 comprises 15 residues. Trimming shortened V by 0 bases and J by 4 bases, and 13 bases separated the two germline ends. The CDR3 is CASSLAARNGETQYF. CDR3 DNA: TGTGCCAGCAGCTTGGCCGCCAGGAATGGAGAGACCCAGTACTTC.

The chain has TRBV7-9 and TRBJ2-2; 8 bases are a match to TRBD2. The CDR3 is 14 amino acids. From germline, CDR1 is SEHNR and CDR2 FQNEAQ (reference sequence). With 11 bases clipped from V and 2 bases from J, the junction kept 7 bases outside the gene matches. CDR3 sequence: CAGLAGPNTGELFF. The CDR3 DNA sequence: TGTGCCGGTTTAGCGGGGCCCAACACCGGGGAGCTGTTTTTT.

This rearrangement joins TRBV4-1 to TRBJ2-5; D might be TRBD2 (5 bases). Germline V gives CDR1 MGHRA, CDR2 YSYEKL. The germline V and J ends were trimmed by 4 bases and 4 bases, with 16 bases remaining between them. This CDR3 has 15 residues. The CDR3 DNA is TGCGCCAGCAGCCCTTCGACCCGGAGGTCAGAGACCCAGTACTTC. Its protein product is CASSPSTRRSETQYF.

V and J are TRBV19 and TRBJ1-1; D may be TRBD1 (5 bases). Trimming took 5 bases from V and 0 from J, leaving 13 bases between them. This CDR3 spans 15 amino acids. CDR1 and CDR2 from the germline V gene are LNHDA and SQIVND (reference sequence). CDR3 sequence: CASSPPRTLNTEAFF. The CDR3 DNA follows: TGTGCCAGTAGTCCCCCCAGGACACTGAACACTGAAGCTTTCTTT.

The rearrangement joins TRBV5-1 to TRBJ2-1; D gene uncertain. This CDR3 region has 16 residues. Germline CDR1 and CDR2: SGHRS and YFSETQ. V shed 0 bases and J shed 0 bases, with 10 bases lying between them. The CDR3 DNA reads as TGCGCCAGCAGCTTGGCTGCAGGTAGCTCCTACAATGAGCAGTTCTTC. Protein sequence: CASSLAAGSSYNEQFF. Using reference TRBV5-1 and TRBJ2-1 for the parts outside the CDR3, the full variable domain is KAGVTQTPRYLIKTRGQQVTLSCSPISGHRSVSWYQQTPGQGLQFLFEYFSETQRNKGNFPGRFSGRQFSNSRSEMNVSTLELGDSALYLCASSLAAGSSYNEQFFGPGTRLTVL.

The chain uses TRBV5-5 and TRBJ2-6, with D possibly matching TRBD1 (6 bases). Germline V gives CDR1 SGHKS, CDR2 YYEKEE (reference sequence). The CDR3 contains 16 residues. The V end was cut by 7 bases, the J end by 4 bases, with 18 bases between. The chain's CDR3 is CASGRQELRGANVLTF. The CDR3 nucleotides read TGTGCCAGCGGAAGACAGGAGCTTAGGGGGGCCAACGTCCTGACTTTC.

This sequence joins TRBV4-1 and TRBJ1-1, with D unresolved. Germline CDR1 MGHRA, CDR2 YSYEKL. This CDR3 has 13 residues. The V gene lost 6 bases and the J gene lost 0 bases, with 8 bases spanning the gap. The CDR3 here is CASRTEMNTEAFF. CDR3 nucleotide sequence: TGCGCCAGCAGAACAGAGATGAACACTGAAGCTTTCTTT.

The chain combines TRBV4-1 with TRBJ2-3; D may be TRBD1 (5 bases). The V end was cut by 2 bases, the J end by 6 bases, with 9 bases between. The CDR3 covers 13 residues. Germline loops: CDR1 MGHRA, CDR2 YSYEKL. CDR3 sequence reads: CASSQPGPDTQYF. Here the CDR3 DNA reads TGCGCCAGCAGCCAACCAGGGCCGGATACGCAGTATTTT.

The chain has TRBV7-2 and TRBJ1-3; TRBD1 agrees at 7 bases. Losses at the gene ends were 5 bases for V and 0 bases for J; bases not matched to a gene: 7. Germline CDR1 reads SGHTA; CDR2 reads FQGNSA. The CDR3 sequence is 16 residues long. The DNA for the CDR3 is TGTGCCAGCAGCCCCAATCAGGGGGGCTCTGGAAACACCATATATTTT. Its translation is CASSPNQGGSGNTIYF.

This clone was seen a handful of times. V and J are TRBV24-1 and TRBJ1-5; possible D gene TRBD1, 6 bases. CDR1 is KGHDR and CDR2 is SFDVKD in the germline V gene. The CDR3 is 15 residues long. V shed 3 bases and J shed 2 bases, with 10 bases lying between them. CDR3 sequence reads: CATSDLEGGNQPQHF. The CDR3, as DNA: TGTGCCACCAGTGATCTAGAGGGGGGCAATCAGCCCCAGCATTTT.

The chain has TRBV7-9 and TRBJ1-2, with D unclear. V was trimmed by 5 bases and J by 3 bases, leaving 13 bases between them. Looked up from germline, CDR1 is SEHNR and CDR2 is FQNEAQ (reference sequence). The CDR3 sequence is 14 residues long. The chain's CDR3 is CASSVETSYYGYTF. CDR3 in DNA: TGTGCCAGCAGCGTAGAGACAAGTTACTATGGCTACACCTTC.

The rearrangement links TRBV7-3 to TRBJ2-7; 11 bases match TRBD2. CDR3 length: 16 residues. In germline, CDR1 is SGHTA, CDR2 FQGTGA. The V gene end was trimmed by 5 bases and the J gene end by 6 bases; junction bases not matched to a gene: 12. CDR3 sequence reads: CASSPSGLAATSEQYF. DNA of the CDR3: TGTGCCAGCAGCCCGTCGGGACTAGCGGCCACTTCCGAGCAGTACTTC. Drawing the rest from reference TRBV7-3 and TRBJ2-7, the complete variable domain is GAGVSQTPSNKVTEKGKYVELRCDPISGHTALYWYRQSLGQGPEFLIYFQGTGAADDSGLPNDRFFAVRPEGSVSTLKIQRTERGDSAVYLCASSPSGLAATSEQYFGPGTRLTVT.

The CDR3 DNA reads TGTGCCAGCAGCCAGGCTAGCGCGCAGTATTTT. Its translation is CASSQASAQYF. This chain connects TRBV3-1 (or the pseudogene TRBV3-2) to TRBJ2-3, with TRBD2 as a possible D gene (6 bases). The CDR3 runs 11 residues. Germline V gene sequence: CDR1 LGHDT, CDR2 YNNKEL (reference sequence). V was cut by 3 bases and J by 10 bases, with 8 bases left in between.

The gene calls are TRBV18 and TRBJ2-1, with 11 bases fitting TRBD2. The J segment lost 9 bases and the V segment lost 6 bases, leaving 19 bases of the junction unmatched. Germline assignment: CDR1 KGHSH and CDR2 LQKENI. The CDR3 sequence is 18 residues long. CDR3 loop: CASSALSLAGGPGGEQFF. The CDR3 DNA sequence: TGTGCCAGCTCCGCACTCTCCTTAGCGGGAGGGCCTGGTGGTGAGCAGTTCTTC.

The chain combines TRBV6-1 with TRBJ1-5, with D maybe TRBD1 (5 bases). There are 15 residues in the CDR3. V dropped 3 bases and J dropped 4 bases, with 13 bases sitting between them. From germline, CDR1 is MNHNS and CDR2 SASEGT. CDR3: CASSERGMGNQPQHF. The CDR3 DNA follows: TGTGCCAGCAGTGAGCGGGGCATGGGGAATCAGCCCCAGCATTTT.

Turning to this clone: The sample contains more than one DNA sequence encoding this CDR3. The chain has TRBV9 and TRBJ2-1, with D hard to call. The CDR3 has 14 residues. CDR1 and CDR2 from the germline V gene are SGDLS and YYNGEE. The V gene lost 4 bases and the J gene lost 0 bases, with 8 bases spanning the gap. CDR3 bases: TGTGCCAGCAGCCCCCCTAGCTCCTACAATGAGCAGTTCTTC. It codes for CASSPPSSYNEQFF.